A single sample is the source of the 13 T cell receptor beta chains below, sequenced in a study of response to subunit inactivated influenza vaccine listed by TCRdb under 2018. Library method: RT-PCR. Reads for this sample came from an Illumina HiSeq 2500. TCRdb reran the public reads through fastp at Q25 and MiXCR, keeping productive beta chains. Entries are consolidated by CDR3 protein sequence, retaining the most common genes and DNA. This sample has hundreds of thousands of distinct CDR3 sequences in its table, and approximately 15% of those were observed once. The biggest ten clones account for around 6.5% of the sample. Sequenced here: PBMCs from blood, sampled around 15 days before vaccination. The origin of the receptors is a man aged 50-59 years who received an inactivated influenza vaccine. Donor details come from another sample of the same person, matched by shared clones.

This clonotype was counted many times. This chain connects TRBV11-2 to TRBJ2-7, with D unresolved. The germline V and J ends were trimmed by 0 bases and 5 bases, with 8 bases remaining between them. The CDR3 is 13 amino acids. Germline assignment: CDR1 SGHAT and CDR2 FQNNGV. The CDR3 region has the DNA TGTGCCAGCAGCTTAGATTTTAGGAACGAGCAGTACTTC. Its protein is CASSLDFRNEQYF.

This clonotype was recorded a few times. The chain carries TRBV5-1 and TRBJ2-3; 13 nucleotides align to TRBD2. V gave up 2 bases and J gave up 0 bases; unmatched junction bases: 12. Germline V gives CDR1 SGHRS, CDR2 YFSETQ. The CDR3 sequence is 20 residues long. For the CDR3, the DNA is TGCGCCAGCAGCTTTCGCCCGGGAGGGACTAGCGGGGCCAGCACAGATACGCAGTATTTT. This sequence encodes CASSFRPGGTSGASTDTQYF. Full variable domain (rest looked up from reference TRBV5-1 and TRBJ2-3): KAGVTQTPRYLIKTRGQQVTLSCSPISGHRSVSWYQQTPGQGLQFLFEYFSETQRNKGNFPGRFSGRQFSNSRSEMNVSTLELGDSALYLCASSFRPGGTSGASTDTQYFGPGTRLTVL.

This clonotype was detected ten times or more. V and J are TRBV12-3 or TRBV12-4 and TRBJ1-3; D perhaps matches TRBD1 (5 bases). Trimming pared 2 bases from V and 0 bases from J, leaving 8 bases between. The CDR3 contains 15 residues. This chain's CDR3 is CASSLRGLSGNTIYF. The CDR3 bases are TGTGCCAGCAGTTTACGGGGACTCTCTGGAAACACCATATATTTT.

In regard to this clonotype: A much more abundant neighbour one base away suggests this may be a read error. The CDR3 spells CSAREQQETQYF. The CDR3 region has the DNA TGCAGTGCTAGAGAGCAGCAAGAGACCCAGTACTTC. V gene TRBV20-1 combines with J gene TRBJ2-5; D call uncertain. Between the trimmed V and J ends, which lost 0 bases and 2 bases, there was a span of 4 bases. The CDR3 is 12 residues long. Germline V gene data show CDR1 as DFQATT and CDR2 as SNEGSKA (reference sequence).

A few counts support this clonotype. The V and J genes are TRBV12-3 or TRBV12-4 and TRBJ2-3; 7 nucleotides match TRBD2. J was trimmed by 5 bases and V by 4 bases; bases with no gene match: 9. This CDR3 spans 15 amino acids. The CDR3 coding sequence is TGTGCCAGCAGTTATGGGACTACCTCAGGAGATACGCAGTATTTT. Protein sequence: CASSYGTTSGDTQYF.

Ten or more counts support this clonotype. The rearrangement uses TRBV28 and TRBJ2-1; 8 positions match TRBD2. Germline V lookup: CDR1 MDHEN, CDR2 SYDVKM. This CDR3 contains 17 residues. Trimming removed 5 bases from V and 5 bases from J; junction bases left unmatched: 14. The CDR3 DNA reads as TGTGCCAGCAGTGGGAAGACATTCAGCGGGAGAGACAATGAGCAGTTCTTC. Translated: CASSGKTFSGRDNEQFF.

The chain employs TRBV11-2 and TRBJ1-1; no clear D. The V end was cut by 0 bases, the J end by 4 bases, with 12 bases between. The CDR3 has 15 amino acids. Germline-derived CDR1 and CDR2 are SGHAT and FQNNGV. CDR3 sequence: CASSLDVLLGTEAFF. As DNA, the CDR3 is TGTGCCAGCAGCTTAGATGTTCTCTTGGGCACTGAAGCTTTCTTT.

This clonotype was observed a few times. Germline is not matched at one junction end, which may reflect a read error. The rearrangement links TRBV6-2 or TRBV6-3 to TRBJ2-5, with 9 bases matching TRBD2. The CDR3 covers 15 residues. CDR1 is MNHEY, CDR2 SVGEGT, per germline. CDR3 DNA: TGTGCCAGCAGCCCCGTGGGTGTAGCGGGGGCCAAAGAGGACTTC. As protein: CASSPVGVAGAKEDF.

The rearrangement joins TRBV18 to TRBJ2-2; TRBD1 matches at 7 bases. Looked up from germline, CDR1 is KGHSH and CDR2 is LQKENI. The CDR3 sequence is 19 residues long. V shed 2 bases, J shed 1 base, and the junction held 13 bases outside the gene matches. This CDR3 reads CASSPTTGREPLNTGELFF. The CDR3 bases are TGTGCCAGCTCACCAACGACAGGGCGCGAACCCTTGAACACCGGGGAGCTGTTTTTT.

The table lists this clonotype with many counts. The rearrangement uses TRBV5-1 and TRBJ1-1; 10 nucleotides line up with TRBD1. V trimming: 5 bases; J trimming: 4 bases; junction bases outside the gene matches: 11. Per germline, CDR1 SGHRS and CDR2 YFSETQ. The CDR3 extends over 16 amino acids. Here the CDR3 reads CASSWGQGLGGTEAFF. CDR3 sequence (DNA): TGCGCCAGCAGTTGGGGACAGGGGCTCGGGGGCACTGAAGCTTTCTTT.

This sequence joins TRBV6-5 and TRBJ1-1; D remains unclear. Trimming removed 8 bases from V and 0 bases from J, with 10 bases in between. The CDR3 spans 13 residues. CDR1 MNHEY and CDR2 SVGAGI come from the germline V gene. The CDR3 nucleotides read TGTGCCAGCCGGTTACTTATGAACACTGAAGCTTTCTTT. Its protein product is CASRLLMNTEAFF.

This chain uses TRBV2 with TRBJ1-5; weak D call: TRBD1 (6 bases). This CDR3 spans 17 amino acids. The V end lost 6 bases, the J end lost 0 bases, and 18 bases lay between the germline ends. CDR1 SNHLY and CDR2 FYNNEI come from the germline V gene. In nucleotides, the CDR3 is TGTGCCAGCAGCGATCCGGACAGAGCTGATAGCAATCAGCCCCAGCATTTT. It is translated as CASSDPDRADSNQPQHF. Full variable domain (rest looked up from reference TRBV2 and TRBJ1-5): EPEVTQTPSHQVTQMGQEVILRCVPISNHLYFYWYRQILGQKVEFLVSFYNNEISEKSEIFDDQFSVERPDGSNFTLKIRSTKLEDSAMYFCASSDPDRADSNQPQHFGDGTRLSIL.

This clonotype was observed many times. The chain links TRBV27 to TRBJ1-1; no reliable D call. V lost 3 bases and J lost 5, with 10 bases in between. The CDR3 contains 13 residues. Germline CDR1 is MNHEY and CDR2 is SMNVEV (reference sequence). The CDR3 nucleotides are TGTGCCAGCAGTTTTTCCCGGTGGACTGAAGCTTTCTTT. Its protein is CASSFSRWTEAFF.